This TCR beta chain was obtained from a study of blood T cell repertoires in COVID-19 (dated by TCRdb to 2020 to 2021). With regard to the full study: The collaborator samples originated in the United States, Italy and Spain and spanned the acute and convalescent phases of COVID-19. The material from the prospective study consisted of cDNA or gDNA derived from T cells, B-cell-depleted T cells, or PBMCs. The dataset comprised deeply sampled blood TCRbeta repertoires from subjects exposed to, actively infected with, or recovered from COVID-19. The repertoires were released in a freely available public database intended as a resource for research on the immune response to SARS-CoV-2. Samples came from the ongoing ImmuneRACE study (first 160 participants) plus 1,254 subjects from 6 global collaborators. A de-identified subject ID, COVID-19 status, age in years and sex were almost always included in the sample metadata. Where available, HLA class I and class II types were taken from metadata supplied by the sample provider and were not determined by assay-based typing.

What the research found in general, with its limitations: How much clinical and demographic metadata was included differed by source and by participant, and the metadata was provided uncurated.

Comments on this clone: Its antigen is still unknown. No base-level quality is on record; no much larger clone is a single base apart.

The CDR3 numbers 15 residues from cysteine through phenylalanine. Just the 45-base CDR3 DNA is kept, in frame starting at base 1. Based on the germline V gene, the CDR1 and CDR2 sequences are SNHLY and FYNNEI. V loses 7 bases at its end and J loses 4 bases; junction bases beyond the gene matches: 8. Enrolling through a virtual design, the prospective study's participants ranged in age from roughly 18 to 95 years and lived across roughly 23 United States geographic areas. To assign participants to cohorts, the prospective study relied on clinical history that participants themselves reported in a screening survey and a study questionnaire. Exposed participants were defined as having been in contact with someone with a PCR-confirmed or clinician-diagnosed COVID-19 case within 2 weeks of study entry. In the prospective study, whole blood, serum and a nasopharyngeal or oropharyngeal swab were collected from each participant by mobile phlebotomists. Additional blood draws and questionnaires over an approximately 2-month period could optionally be provided by prospective study participants. Before DNA extraction, prospective study blood samples were shipped either frozen or at room temperature.

TCRbeta CDR3 regions were amplified from genomic DNA by means of the immunoSEQ Assay, a bias-controlled multiplex PCR. Regarding the original processing steps: Nucleated cell counts per sample were estimated from amplification of reference gene primers within the assay. To quantify the absolute abundance of each unique TCRbeta CDR3 rearrangement, sequence reads were collapsed and filtered. Productive Simpson clonality was computed per sample as the square root of Simpson's diversity index over productive rearrangements. TCRdb obtained this table from immuneACCESS and retained in-frame rearrangements with V and J assigned. These tables miss some clones; where compared with another copy, unresolved V genes account for less than half of the shortfall, and the remainder is unexplained. V and J calls and clone size are as listed in that table; D and trimming were resolved from the DNA. The table for this sample lists 150,000 to 200,000 clones; 84% of them were counted only once. The leading ten clones occupy under 4% of the sample.

The chain uses TRBV2 and TRBJ1-4, and TRBD1 matches 8 of the central bases. The sequenced sample was PBMCs or T cells enriched from blood (not recorded which). The receptor was derived from a woman in her twenties or thirties who had been exposed to COVID-19. Read as DNA, the sequence is TGTGCCAGCAACTCGAGGACAGGGCTTAATGAAAAACTGTTTTTT. Its product reads: CASNSRTGLNEKLFF. Here the CDR3 is joined to the reference TRBV2 and TRBJ1-4 genes, and the full variable domain is: EPEVTQTPSHQVTQMGQEVILRCVPISNHLYFYWYRQILGQKVEFLVSFYNNEISEKSEIFDDQFSVERPDGSNFTLKIRSTKLEDSAMYFCASNSRTGLNEKLFFGSGTQLSVL.